The 2 T cell receptor beta chains in this list originate from one sample, sequenced in a study of blood T cell repertoires in COVID-19 (dated by TCRdb to 2020 to 2022). The library was prepared using the immunoSEQ multiplex PCR assay. TCRdb retrieved this table from immuneACCESS and kept in-frame rearrangements only. Not all clones are present; in checked studies, unresolved V genes account for under half, and no reason is known for the remainder. The sample table contains around 130,000 clones; only one count was recorded for about 88% of them. The top ten clones comprise 2.5% of the sample. The sequenced sample was peripheral blood. The source is a human donor with COVID-19, enrolled during active disease. The donor label of this sample is uncertain.

The chain uses TRBV2 and TRBJ1-2, with 7 positions matching TRBD1. The CDR3 runs to 13 residues. Trimming cost V 4 bases and J 4 bases; bases outside gene matches: 3. Germline CDR1 and CDR2: SNHLY and FYNNEI. The chain's CDR3 is CASSADRPYGYTF. Here the CDR3 DNA reads TGTGCCAGCAGTGCGGACAGGCCCTATGGCTACACCTTC.

The genes are TRBV19 and TRBJ1-1; D is perhaps TRBD1 (6 bases). CDR1 and CDR2 from the germline V gene are LNHDA and SQIVND (reference sequence). V gave up 4 bases and J gave up 1 base, with 19 bases separating them. The CDR3 contains 17 residues. CDR3 coding DNA: TGTGCCAGTAGTACAAACCCCAGGGGTGGAAGGAACACTGAAGCTTTCTTT. Protein sequence: CASSTNPRGGRNTEAFF.